These T cell receptor beta chains were read from a single sample in a study of T cell repertoires in cytomegalovirus infection. For these receptors, no antigen is known. TCRdb processed the reads anew with MiXCR; each CDR3 protein has one entry. The repertoire holds some 940,000 distinct CDR3 sequences, roughly 31% seen once, with 13% in the top ten. Source: cultured CD8+ T cells from PBMCs, taken from culture after CMV antigen stimulation. The receptor source for this set is a human donor in good health (CMV status not recorded). Some clones in this sample may be carry-over from other donors' samples. Each CDR3 is given without its conserved first and last residue.

V	J	CDR3
TRBV7-6	TRBJ2-5	ASSRPGLGETQY
TRBV6-1	TRBJ2-3	ASSGQSGITDTQY
TRBV2	TRBJ2-1	ASSGDLSSYNEQF
TRBV9	TRBJ2-6	ASSVDPQGSGANVLT
TRBV7-9	TRBJ1-5	ASSVGLPDSNQPQH
TRBV19	TRBJ1-2	ASSIERGKRYGYT
TRBV7-6	TRBJ2-2	AIQGGTGELF
TRBV5-5	TRBJ2-1	ASRYTGNNEQF
TRBV6-4	TRBJ1-5	ASSDSWDSDQPQH
TRBV19	TRBJ2-1	ASTPGTGEQF
TRBV28	TRBJ1-2	ASSLKGGAMLFNGYT
TRBV6-2/TRBV6-3	TRBJ1-5	ASSYSIVLDRPQH
TRBV7-9	TRBJ1-1	ASSWMDTEAF
TRBV7-6	TRBJ1-6	ASSTSGGNSPLH
TRBV10-1	TRBJ2-5	ASQARGEETQY
TRBV27	TRBJ1-4	ASRPGQGYEKLF
TRBV10-2	TRBJ2-7	ASRNLAGGSYEQY
TRBV28	TRBJ2-5	ASSFPPKGETQY
TRBV5-6	TRBJ2-5	ASSLAGQDETQY
TRBV25-1	TRBJ2-5	ASRAPQQGAETQY
TRBV6-5	TRBJ2-2	ASSYSSMRTRDRELF
TRBV7-9	TRBJ2-5	ASSFSRERETQY
TRBV27	TRBJ2-7	ASSSAGSLSYEQY
TRBV7-6	TRBJ1-6	ASSPWGGDNSPLH
TRBV19	TRBJ2-3	ASRSEADTQY
TRBV5-6	TRBJ1-5	ASSFGQMGDQPQH
TRBV7-8	TRBJ1-5	ASRYAQGNQPQH
TRBV25-1	TRBJ1-2	ASSYGTGSFYGYT
TRBV6-2/TRBV6-3	TRBJ1-4	ASTSWGNEKLF
TRBV7-3	TRBJ1-1	ASSFRGRGRNTEAF
TRBV12-3/TRBV12-4	TRBJ2-1	ASSPAGYNEQF
TRBV6-5	TRBJ2-1	ASSSGQGVHEQF
TRBV9	TRBJ2-5	ASSVAIGGETQY
TRBV6-2/TRBV6-3	TRBJ1-1	ASSYLRGVGTEAF
TRBV25-1	TRBJ2-6	ASSDTEFSGANVLT
TRBV5-6	TRBJ2-1	ASSSGLENEQF
TRBV5-1	TRBJ2-1	ASSPSSGWDSREWNEQF
TRBV7-9	TRBJ2-1	ASSGTGTQLDEQF
TRBV6-1	TRBJ1-1	ASSEPTASEAF
TRBV9	TRBJ2-1	ASSVDGGGANEQF
TRBV2	TRBJ2-1	ASSDRVTYNEQF
TRBV7-9	TRBJ2-7	ASSTPRGASSYEQY
TRBV27	TRBJ2-1	ASTPRGGREQF
TRBV18	TRBJ2-3	ASSPLARPSTDTQY
TRBV7-6	TRBJ1-5	ANSLKEADQPQH
TRBV7-6	TRBJ2-5	ASSSRTSRETQY
TRBV27	TRBJ1-4	ASGSGTGAKLF
TRBV4-1	TRBJ1-1	ASSQGGGRTEAF
TRBV27	TRBJ2-2	ASSLGRTGVTGELF
TRBV10-3	TRBJ2-5	AIKAELAGDDETQY
TRBV11-3	TRBJ2-2	ASSRSGRGGGELF